This TCR beta chain is drawn from a study of blood T cell repertoires in COVID-19. Sequencing used immunoSEQ multiplex PCR; TCRdb keeps in-frame clones, though not all of them. The table includes fewer than 350,000 clones, 90% detected once. Material for sequencing was PBMCs or T cells enriched from blood (not recorded which). This sequence was found in a woman younger than 30 with acute COVID-19.

CDR3 region: CASSRRQSPPSYEQYF. The DNA of the CDR3 is TGCGCCAGCAGCCGCCGACAGTCCCCCCCCTCCTACGAGCAGTACTTC. The chain is built from TRBV5-1 and TRBJ2-7, with D possibly TRBD1 on 5 matching bases. V dropped 4 bases and J dropped 0 bases, with 17 bases sitting between them. The CDR3 has 16 residues. Germline V CDR1 and CDR2: SGHRS, YFSETQ.